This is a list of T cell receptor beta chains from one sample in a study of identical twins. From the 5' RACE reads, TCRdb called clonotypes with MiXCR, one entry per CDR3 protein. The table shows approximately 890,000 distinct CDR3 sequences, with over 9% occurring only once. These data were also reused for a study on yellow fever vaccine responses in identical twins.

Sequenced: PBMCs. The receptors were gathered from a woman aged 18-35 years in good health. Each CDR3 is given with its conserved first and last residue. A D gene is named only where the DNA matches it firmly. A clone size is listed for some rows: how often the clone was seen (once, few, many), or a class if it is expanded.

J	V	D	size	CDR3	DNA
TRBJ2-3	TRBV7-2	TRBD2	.	CASSGLAGVSDTQYF	TGTGCCAGCAGCGGACTAGCGGGAGTCTCAGATACGCAGTATTTT
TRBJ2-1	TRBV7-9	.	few	CASSLVPAPEQFF	TGTGCCAGCAGCTTAGTTCCCGCCCCGGAGCAGTTCTTC
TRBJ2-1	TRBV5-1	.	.	CASTLNYNEQFF	TGCGCCAGCACTCTCAACTACAATGAGCAGTTCTTC
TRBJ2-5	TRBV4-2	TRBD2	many	CASSQGLALQETQYF	TGTGCCAGCAGCCAAGGACTAGCTCTCCAAGAGACCCAGTACTTC
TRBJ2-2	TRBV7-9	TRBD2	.	CASIPGGSSNTGELFF	TGTGCCAGCATCCCGGGGGGGAGTTCGAACACCGGGGAGCTGTTTTTT
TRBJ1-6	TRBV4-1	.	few	CASSQVETANNSPLHF	TGCGCCAGCAGCCAAGTTGAGACAGCAAATAATTCACCCCTCCACTTT
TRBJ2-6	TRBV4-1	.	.	CASSHFRKSRIRSLPSGANVLTF	TGCGCCAGCAGCCATTTCCGGAAGTCAAGGATCCGAAGCCTTCCCTCTGGGGCCAACGTCCTGACTTTC
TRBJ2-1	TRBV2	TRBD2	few	CASRTSGDEQFF	TGTGCCAGCAGGACTAGCGGCGATGAGCAGTTCTTC
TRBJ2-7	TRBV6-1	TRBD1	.	CASRRQGSGYEQYF	TGTGCCAGCAGACGACAGGGCTCGGGATACGAGCAGTACTTC
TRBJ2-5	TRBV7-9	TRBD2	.	CASSPLRGGTQETQYF	TGTGCCAGCAGCCCCCTTCGCGGGGGGACACAAGAGACCCAGTACTTC
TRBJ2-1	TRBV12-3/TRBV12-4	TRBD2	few	CASILTAGVYNEQFF	TGTGCCAGCATTCTAACAGCGGGGGTTTACAATGAGCAGTTCTTC
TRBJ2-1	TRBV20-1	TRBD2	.	CSARSAGGHYNEQFF	TGCAGTGCTAGAAGCGCGGGAGGTCACTACAATGAGCAGTTCTTC
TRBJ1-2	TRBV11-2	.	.	CASSPNGESGYTF	TGTGCCAGCAGCCCTAATGGGGAATCTGGCTACACCTTC
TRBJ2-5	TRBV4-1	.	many	CASSQENQETQYF	TGCGCCAGCAGCCAAGAAAATCAAGAGACCCAGTACTTC
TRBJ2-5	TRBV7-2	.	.	CASSLALGLQETQYF	TGTGCCAGCAGCTTAGCCTTGGGACTCCAAGAGACCCAGTACTTC
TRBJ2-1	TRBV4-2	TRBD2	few	CASSQGRGGLAGRNEQFF	TGTGCCAGCAGCCAAGGGCGCGGGGGACTAGCGGGACGAAATGAGCAGTTCTTC
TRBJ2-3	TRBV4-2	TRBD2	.	CASSQEISGGTDTQYF	TGTGCCAGCAGCCAAGAAATTAGCGGGGGTACAGATACGCAGTATTTT
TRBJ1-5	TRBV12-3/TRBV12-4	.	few	CASTSRRPYSNQPQHF	TGTGCCAGCACCTCCAGGAGACCGTATAGCAATCAGCCCCAGCATTTT
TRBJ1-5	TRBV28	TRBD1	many	CASRMDRGNQPQHF	TGTGCCAGCAGGATGGACAGGGGCAATCAGCCCCAGCATTTT
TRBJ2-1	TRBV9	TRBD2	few	CASSVAEASGGPNSYNEQFF	TGTGCCAGCAGCGTAGCGGAGGCTAGCGGGGGGCCCAACTCCTACAATGAGCAGTTCTTC
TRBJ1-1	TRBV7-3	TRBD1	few	CASSTGAGDTEAFF	TGTGCCAGCAGCACAGGGGCTGGGGACACTGAAGCTTTCTTT
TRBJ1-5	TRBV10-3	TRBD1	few	CAISESGTGLAPSNQPQHF	TGTGCCATCAGTGAGTCCGGGACAGGTCTGGCGCCTAGCAATCAGCCCCAGCATTTT
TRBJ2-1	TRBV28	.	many	CASSSYNNEQFF	TGTGCCAGCAGCTCTTACAACAATGAGCAGTTCTTC